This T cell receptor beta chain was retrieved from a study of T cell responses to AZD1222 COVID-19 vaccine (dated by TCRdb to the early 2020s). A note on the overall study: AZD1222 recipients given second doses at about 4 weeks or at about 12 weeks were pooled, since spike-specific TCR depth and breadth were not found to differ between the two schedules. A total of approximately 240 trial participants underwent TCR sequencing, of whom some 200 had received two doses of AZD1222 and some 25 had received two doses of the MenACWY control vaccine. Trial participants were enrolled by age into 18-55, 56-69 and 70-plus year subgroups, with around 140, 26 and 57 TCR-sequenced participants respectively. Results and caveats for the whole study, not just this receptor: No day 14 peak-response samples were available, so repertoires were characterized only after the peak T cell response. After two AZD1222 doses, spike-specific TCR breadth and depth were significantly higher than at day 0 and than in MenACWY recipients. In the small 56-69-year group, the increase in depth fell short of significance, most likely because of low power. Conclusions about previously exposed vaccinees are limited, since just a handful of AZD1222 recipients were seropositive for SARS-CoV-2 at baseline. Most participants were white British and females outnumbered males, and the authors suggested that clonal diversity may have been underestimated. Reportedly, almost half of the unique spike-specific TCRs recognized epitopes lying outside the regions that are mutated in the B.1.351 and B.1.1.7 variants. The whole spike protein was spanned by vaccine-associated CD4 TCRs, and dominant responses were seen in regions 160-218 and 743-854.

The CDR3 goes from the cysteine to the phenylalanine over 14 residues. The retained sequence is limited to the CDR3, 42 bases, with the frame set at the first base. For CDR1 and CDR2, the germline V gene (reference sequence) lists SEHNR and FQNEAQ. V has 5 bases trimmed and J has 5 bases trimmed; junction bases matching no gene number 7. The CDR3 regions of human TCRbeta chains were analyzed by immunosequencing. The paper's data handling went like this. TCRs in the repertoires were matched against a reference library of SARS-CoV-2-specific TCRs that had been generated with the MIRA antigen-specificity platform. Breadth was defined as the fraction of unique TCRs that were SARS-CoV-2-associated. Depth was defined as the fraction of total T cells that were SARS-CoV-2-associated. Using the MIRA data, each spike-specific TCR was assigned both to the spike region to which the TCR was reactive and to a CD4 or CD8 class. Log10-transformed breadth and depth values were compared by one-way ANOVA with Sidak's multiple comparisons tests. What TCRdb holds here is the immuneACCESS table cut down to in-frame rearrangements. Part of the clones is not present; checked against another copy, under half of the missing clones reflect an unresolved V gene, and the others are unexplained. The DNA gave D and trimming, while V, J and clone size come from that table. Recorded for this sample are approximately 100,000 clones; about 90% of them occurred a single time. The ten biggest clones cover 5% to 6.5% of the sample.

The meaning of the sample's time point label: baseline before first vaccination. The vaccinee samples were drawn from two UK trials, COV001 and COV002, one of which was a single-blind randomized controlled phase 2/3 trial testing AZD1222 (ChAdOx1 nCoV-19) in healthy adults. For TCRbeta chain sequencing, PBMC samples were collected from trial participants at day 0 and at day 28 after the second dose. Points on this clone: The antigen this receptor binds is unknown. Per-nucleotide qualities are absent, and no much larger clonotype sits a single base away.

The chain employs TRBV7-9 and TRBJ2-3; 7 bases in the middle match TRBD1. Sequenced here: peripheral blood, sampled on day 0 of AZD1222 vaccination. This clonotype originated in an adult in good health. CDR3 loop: CASSRRQGVDTQYF. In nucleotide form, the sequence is TGTGCCAGCAGCAGACGACAGGGTGTAGATACGCAGTATTTT. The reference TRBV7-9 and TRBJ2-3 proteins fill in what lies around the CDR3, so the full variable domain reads DTGVSQNPRHKITKRGQNVTFRCDPISEHNRLYWYRQTLGQGPEFLTYFQNEAQLEKSRLLSDRFSAERPKGSFSTLEIQRTEQGDSAMYLCASSRRQGVDTQYFGPGTRLTVL.